This T cell receptor (beta chain) was identified in a study of T-cell reconstitution after alpha-beta-depleted transplantation in children. Study-wide results and caveats: Diversity and T-cell counts at one year after transplant derived mostly from new T cells. At around two months after transplant, the alpha-beta T cells were reportedly derived from several hundred expanded clones that came from non-depleted graft cells.

Molecular barcoding with unique molecular identifiers was used for the TCRbeta library. Via MiXCR, TCRdb re-called the PCR reads, giving one row per CDR3 protein. Of nearly 350,000 distinct CDR3 sequences in the sample, around 15% were seen once. The length of the CDR3 is 14 residues. Trimming cost V 5 bases and J 3 bases, with 11 bases left between them. The V gene's germline CDR1 is SEHNR and CDR2 FQNEAQ (reference sequence). This clonotype was observed at least ten times. Its antigen is unidentified. The sequence was collected from a male patient between 2 and 10 years old who had a stem cell transplant for acute lymphoblastic leukemia, so the T cells may come from the graft donor. The sample in question was PBMCs, mostly from graft donor cells, obtained 360 days after TCRalphabeta/CD19-depleted stem cell transplant. The chain combines TRBV7-9 with TRBJ1-5; D is possibly TRBD1 (6 bases). DNA for the CDR3: TGTGCCAGCAGCCTAGGGGGGACCAATCAGCCCCAGCATTTT. This codes for CASSLGGTNQPQHF.